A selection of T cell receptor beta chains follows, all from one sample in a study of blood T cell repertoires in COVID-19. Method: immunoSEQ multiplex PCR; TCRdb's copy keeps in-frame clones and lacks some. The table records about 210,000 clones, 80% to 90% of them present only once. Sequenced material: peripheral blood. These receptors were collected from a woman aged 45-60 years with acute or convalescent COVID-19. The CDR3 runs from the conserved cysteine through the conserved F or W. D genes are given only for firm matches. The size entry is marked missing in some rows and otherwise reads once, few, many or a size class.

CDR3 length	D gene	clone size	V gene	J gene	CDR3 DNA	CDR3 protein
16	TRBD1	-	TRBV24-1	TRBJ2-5	TGTGCCACCAGTGATTTCGGGACAGGGGACGAAGAGACCCAGTACTTC	CATSDFGTGDEETQYF
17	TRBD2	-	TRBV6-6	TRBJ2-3	TGTGCCAGCAGTCCGGGGACTAGCGGGGCGTGGGGAGATACGCAGTATTTT	CASSPGTSGAWGDTQYF
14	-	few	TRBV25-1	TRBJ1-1	TGTGCCAGCAGTAAACAGGGTAGAAACACTGAAGCTTTCTTT	CASSKQGRNTEAFF
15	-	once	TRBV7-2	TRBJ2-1	TGTGCCAGCAGCTTAGGAGGCAGTAGGGGCAGTGAGCAGTTCTTC	CASSLGGSRGSEQFF
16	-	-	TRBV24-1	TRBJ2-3	TGTGCCACCAGTGATGTCGGGGGAGGGGGTGACGATACGCAGTATTTT	CATSDVGGGGDDTQYF
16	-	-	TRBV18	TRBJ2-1	TGTGCCAGCTCACCAAACCAGGGGGGCTACTACAATGAGCAGTTCTTC	CASSPNQGGYYNEQFF
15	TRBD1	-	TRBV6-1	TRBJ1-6	TGTGCCAGCAGTGACGGACAGGGTTGGGATTCACCCCTCCACTTT	CASSDGQGWDSPLHF
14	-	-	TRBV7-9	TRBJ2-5	TGTGCCAGCACCCCGGGAGTTTTCCAAGAGACCCAGTACTTC	CASTPGVFQETQYF
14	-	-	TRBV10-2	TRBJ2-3	TGCGCCAGCATAGTAGCTAGAAGCACAGATACGCAGTATTTT	CASIVARSTDTQYF
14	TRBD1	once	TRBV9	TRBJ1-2	TGTGCCAGCAGCCTGCGGGACAGGCTCCCGGGCTACACCTTC	CASSLRDRLPGYTF
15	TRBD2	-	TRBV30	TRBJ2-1	TGTGCCTGGAGTGTCAGACTAGCGGGGGTCAATGAGCAGTTCTTC	CAWSVRLAGVNEQFF
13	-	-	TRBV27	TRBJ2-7	TGTGCCAGCAGCTTGACTAGCTCCTACGAGCAGTACTTC	CASSLTSSYEQYF
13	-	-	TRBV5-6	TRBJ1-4	TGTGCCAGCAGCATCAGGGTACAGGAAAAACTGTTTTTT	CASSIRVQEKLFF
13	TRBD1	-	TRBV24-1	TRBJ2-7	TGTGCCACCAGTGGTACAGGGGGCTACGAGCAGTACTTC	CATSGTGGYEQYF
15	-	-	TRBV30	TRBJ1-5	TGTGCCTGGAGTGTAACAGGCCTTAGCAATCAGCCCCAGCATTTT	CAWSVTGLSNQPQHF
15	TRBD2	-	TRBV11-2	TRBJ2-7	TGTGCCAGCAGCTTAGGACTAGCGGGAGTGAATGAGCAGTACTTC	CASSLGLAGVNEQYF
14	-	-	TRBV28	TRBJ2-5	TGTGCCAGCAGTTTAGCGGCAGCCCAAGAGACCCAGTACTTC	CASSLAAAQETQYF
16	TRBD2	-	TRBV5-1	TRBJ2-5	TGCGCCAGCAGCTCACCCACTAGCGGGAGTTCTCAGACCCAGTACTTC	CASSSPTSGSSQTQYF
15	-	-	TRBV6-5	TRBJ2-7	TGTGCCAGCAGTTACTCGAGCGGGCCCTCCTACGAGCAGTACTTC	CASSYSSGPSYEQYF
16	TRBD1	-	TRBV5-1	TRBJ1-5	TGCGCCAGCAGCTTGGGCGGACAGGGAAAGGATCAGCCCCAGCATTTT	CASSLGGQGKDQPQHF
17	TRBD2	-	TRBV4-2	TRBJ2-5	TGTGCCAGCAGCCAAGGTCTTGGCGGGAGTGAGTTGGAGACCCAGTACTTC	CASSQGLGGSELETQYF
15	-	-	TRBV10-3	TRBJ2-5	TGTGCCATCAGCCCGGCCGGGAAGGACCAAGAGACCCAGTACTTC	CAISPAGKDQETQYF
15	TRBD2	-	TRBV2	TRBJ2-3	TGTGCCAGCAGTGTTAGCGGGGGGCCCACAGATACGCAGTATTTT	CASSVSGGPTDTQYF
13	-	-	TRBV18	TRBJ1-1	TGTGCCAGCTCACCGGAGGGTTTCACTGAAGCTTTCTTT	CASSPEGFTEAFF
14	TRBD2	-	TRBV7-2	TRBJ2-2	TGTGCCAGCAGCCGGGAGGGGAACACCGGGGAGCTGTTTTTT	CASSREGNTGELFF
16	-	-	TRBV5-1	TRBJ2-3	TGCGCCAGCAGCTTGGGGACGGGAGTGGACACAGATACGCAGTATTTT	CASSLGTGVDTDTQYF
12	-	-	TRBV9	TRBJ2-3	TGTGCCAGCAGCGCCGGAGGGCCCCTTCAGTATTTT	CASSAGGPLQYF
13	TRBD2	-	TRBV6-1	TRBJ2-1	TGTGCCAGCAGTGTAGCGGGAGGGGATGAGCAGTTCTTC	CASSVAGGDEQFF
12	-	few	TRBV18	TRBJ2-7	TGTGCCAGCTCACCACGCACTTACGAGCAGTACTTC	CASSPRTYEQYF
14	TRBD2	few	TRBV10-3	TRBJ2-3	TGTGCCATCCGGACTAGCGCCAACACAGATACGCAGTATTTT	CAIRTSANTDTQYF
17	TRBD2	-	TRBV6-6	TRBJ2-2	TGTGCCAGCAGTCGGAGAGACGGGACTAGATTAACCGGGGAGCTGTTTTTT	CASSRRDGTRLTGELFF
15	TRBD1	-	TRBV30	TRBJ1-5	TGTGCCTGGAGTCAACCCCCAGGGGGCCATCAGCCCCAGCATTTT	CAWSQPPGGHQPQHF
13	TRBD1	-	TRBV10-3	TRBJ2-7	TGTGCCATCAGTCATGGACAGGGGGCCGAGCAGTACTTC	CAISHGQGAEQYF
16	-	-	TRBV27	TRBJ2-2	TGTGCCAGCAGTTTATCTGAACTATGGAACACCGGGGAGCTGTTTTTT	CASSLSELWNTGELFF
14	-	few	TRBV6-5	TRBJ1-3	TGTGCCAGCAGTTTGTCGGGAGCTGGAAACACCATATATTTT	CASSLSGAGNTIYF
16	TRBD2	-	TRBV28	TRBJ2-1	TGTGCCAGCAGTTTCAAATGGGCTAGCGGGTACAATGAGCAGTTCTTC	CASSFKWASGYNEQFF
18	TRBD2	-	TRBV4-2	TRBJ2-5	TGTGCCAGCAGCCAAGCCGAGCAACTAGCGGGAGTTAAAGAGACCCAGTACTTC	CASSQAEQLAGVKETQYF
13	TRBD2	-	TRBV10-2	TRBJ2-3	TGCGCCAGCAGTCCGGTAGCGGGAGATACGCAGTATTTT	CASSPVAGDTQYF
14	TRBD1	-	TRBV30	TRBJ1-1	TGTGCCTGGAGCCCCGGACAGGGTAGGACTGAAGCTTTCTTT	CAWSPGQGRTEAFF
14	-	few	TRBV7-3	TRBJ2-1	TGTGCCAGCAGCTTCACTAGTTCTGGCGATGAGCAGTTCTTC	CASSFTSSGDEQFF
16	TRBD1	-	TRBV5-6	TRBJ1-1	TGTGCCAGCAGCCCAAAGGGACAGGGGCCGAACACTGAAGCTTTCTTT	CASSPKGQGPNTEAFF
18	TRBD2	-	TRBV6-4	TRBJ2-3	TGTGCCAGCAGAGGGTACAGCGGGAGGGGCCCTAGCACAGATACGCAGTATTTT	CASRGYSGRGPSTDTQYF
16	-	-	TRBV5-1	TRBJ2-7	TGCGCCAGCAGCGTTGGAGGGGCACAAGCTTCCTACGAGCAGTACTTC	CASSVGGAQASYEQYF
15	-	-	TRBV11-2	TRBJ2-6	TGTGCCAGCCGACAGGCGATCTCTGGGGCCAACGTCCTGACTTTC	CASRQAISGANVLTF
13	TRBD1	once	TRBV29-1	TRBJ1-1	TGCAGCGTTGAACCACAGGGGAAAACTGAAGCTTTCTTT	CSVEPQGKTEAFF
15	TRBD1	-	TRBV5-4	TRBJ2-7	TGTGCCAGCAGCTCGCTAACAGGGGGGTGGGACGAGCAGTACTTC	CASSSLTGGWDEQYF